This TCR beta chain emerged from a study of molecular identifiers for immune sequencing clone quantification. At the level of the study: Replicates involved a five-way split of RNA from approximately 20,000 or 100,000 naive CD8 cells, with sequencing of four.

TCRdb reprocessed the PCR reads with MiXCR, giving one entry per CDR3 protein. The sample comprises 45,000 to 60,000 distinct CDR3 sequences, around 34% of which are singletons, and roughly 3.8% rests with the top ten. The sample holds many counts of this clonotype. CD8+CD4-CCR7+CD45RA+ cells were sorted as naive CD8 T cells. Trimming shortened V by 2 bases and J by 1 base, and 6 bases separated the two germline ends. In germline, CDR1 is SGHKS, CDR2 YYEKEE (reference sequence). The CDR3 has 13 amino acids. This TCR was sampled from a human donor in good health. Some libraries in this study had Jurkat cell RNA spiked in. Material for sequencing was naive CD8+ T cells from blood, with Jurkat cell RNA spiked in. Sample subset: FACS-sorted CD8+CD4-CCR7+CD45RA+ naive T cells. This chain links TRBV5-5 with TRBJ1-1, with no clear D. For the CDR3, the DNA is TGTGCCAGCAGCTTAGGAGCGAACACTGAAGCTTTCTTT. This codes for CASSLGANTEAFF.